A selection of T cell receptor beta chains follows, all from one sample in a study of Graves' ophthalmopathy and Graves' hyperthyroidism. TCRdb recomputed calls from the multiplex PCR reads with MiXCR, one row per CDR3 protein. The data show approximately 540,000 distinct CDR3 sequences, about two fifths seen once. Sequenced: peripheral blood or thyroid tissue (not recorded which). Receptors originate from an adult man with Graves' hyperthyroidism. The CDR3 runs from the conserved cysteine through the conserved F or W. D genes are given only for firm matches. Some rows mark clone size as missing; the rest say once, few, many or name a class of expanded clone.

D gene: NA
clone size: NA
V gene: TRBV27
J gene: TRBJ1-1
CDR3 DNA: TGTGCCAGCAGTTTAAGTTTTGGGGGGAACACTGAAGCTTTCTTT
CDR3 protein: CASSLSFGGNTEAFF

D gene: TRBD2
clone size: NA
V gene: TRBV7-9
J gene: TRBJ2-1
CDR3 DNA: TGTGCCAGCAGCTTACGGGCGGGAGAAAGTTATGAGCAGTTCTTC
CDR3 protein: CASSLRAGESYEQFF

D gene: NA
clone size: NA
V gene: TRBV28
J gene: TRBJ1-4
CDR3 DNA: TGTGCCAGTCGATCGCCGGGGCCTGCTAATGAAAAACTGTTTTTT
CDR3 protein: CASRSPGPANEKLFF

D gene: NA
clone size: many
V gene: TRBV9
J gene: TRBJ1-4
CDR3 DNA: TGTGCCAGCAGCGTAGGTCCGGGGATCGGAGGACTGTTTTTT
CDR3 protein: CASSVGPGIGGLFF

D gene: NA
clone size: many
V gene: TRBV6-5
J gene: TRBJ2-7
CDR3 DNA: TGTGCCAGCAGCGGGACATCCTACGAGCAGTACTTC
CDR3 protein: CASSGTSYEQYF

D gene: NA
clone size: many
V gene: TRBV12-3/TRBV12-4
J gene: TRBJ1-1
CDR3 DNA: TGTGCCAGCAGTTTGCGAGGGAACACTGAAGCTTTCTTT
CDR3 protein: CASSLRGNTEAFF

D gene: NA
clone size: NA
V gene: TRBV10-3
J gene: TRBJ2-7
CDR3 DNA: TGTGCCATCAGTGAGTCAGGCCAAGCGGTGACCTACGAGCAGTACTTC
CDR3 protein: CAISESGQAVTYEQYF

D gene: NA
clone size: NA
V gene: TRBV7-9
J gene: TRBJ1-1
CDR3 DNA: TGCGCCAGCAGCTTGATAACTAGCGGGAACAATGAAGCTTTCTTT
CDR3 protein: CASSLITSGNNEAFF

D gene: NA
clone size: few
V gene: TRBV6-1
J gene: TRBJ2-7
CDR3 DNA: TGTGCCAGCAGTGAAAGTCAGATGTACGAGCAGTACTTC
CDR3 protein: CASSESQMYEQYF

D gene: TRBD1
clone size: NA
V gene: TRBV29-1
J gene: TRBJ2-6
CDR3 DNA: TGCAGCGCTTCCGGGACAGGGAAGGCCAACGTCCTGACTTTC
CDR3 protein: CSASGTGKANVLTF

D gene: TRBD1
clone size: NA
V gene: TRBV12-3/TRBV12-4
J gene: TRBJ1-1
CDR3 DNA: TGTGCCAGCAGTCTGGGACAGGGAGCGATGAACACTGAAGCTTTCTTT
CDR3 protein: CASSLGQGAMNTEAFF

D gene: NA
clone size: NA
V gene: TRBV20-1
J gene: TRBJ1-1
CDR3 DNA: TGCAGTGCTCCCTCACAGGGAGGGAAGACTGAAGCTTTCTTT
CDR3 protein: CSAPSQGGKTEAFF

D gene: TRBD2
clone size: many
V gene: TRBV7-8
J gene: TRBJ2-1
CDR3 DNA: TGTGCCAGCAGCTTAGATCCGCCGTGGCGGGGGAACAATGAGCAGTTCTTC
CDR3 protein: CASSLDPPWRGNNEQFF

D gene: NA
clone size: many
V gene: TRBV5-1
J gene: TRBJ1-6
CDR3 DNA: TGCGCCAGCAGCTTGACAGGATTGGAAAATTCACCCCTCCACTTT
CDR3 protein: CASSLTGLENSPLHF

D gene: NA
clone size: few
V gene: TRBV7-9
J gene: TRBJ2-7
CDR3 DNA: TGTGCCAGCAGCTTACGACAGGACTACGAGCAGTACTTC
CDR3 protein: CASSLRQDYEQYF

D gene: NA
clone size: many
V gene: TRBV12-5
J gene: TRBJ1-4
CDR3 DNA: TGTGCTAGTGGAAATGCACTGCCTAATGAAAAACTGTTTTTT
CDR3 protein: CASGNALPNEKLFF

D gene: TRBD1
clone size: few
V gene: TRBV24-1
J gene: TRBJ1-5
CDR3 DNA: TGTGCCACCAGTGATTCGGACAGGGTGTTTGGCCAGCCCCAGCATTTT
CDR3 protein: CATSDSDRVFGQPQHF

D gene: TRBD1
clone size: NA
V gene: TRBV2
J gene: TRBJ1-6
CDR3 DNA: TGTGCCAGCAGGATCGGGACAGGGTACTCACCCCTCCACTTT
CDR3 protein: CASRIGTGYSPLHF

D gene: TRBD1
clone size: few
V gene: TRBV20-1
J gene: TRBJ1-4
CDR3 DNA: TGCAGTGCTAGGGAGACAGGGGGCTTGGCGGATGAAAAACTGTTTTTT
CDR3 protein: CSARETGGLADEKLFF

D gene: NA
clone size: NA
V gene: TRBV28
J gene: TRBJ2-5
CDR3 DNA: TGTGCCAGCAAACCTCTTACTCGGGGGGCGGAGACCCAGTACTTC
CDR3 protein: CASKPLTRGAETQYF

D gene: NA
clone size: NA
V gene: TRBV10-3
J gene: TRBJ2-7
CDR3 DNA: TGTGCCATCAGTGAGGCGGGAGAGCAGTACTTC
CDR3 protein: CAISEAGEQYF

D gene: NA
clone size: NA
V gene: TRBV7-8
J gene: TRBJ2-3
CDR3 DNA: TGTGCCAGCAGCTTACTCGGGAGTACGCAGTATTTT
CDR3 protein: CASSLLGSTQYF

D gene: NA
clone size: many
V gene: TRBV7-9
J gene: TRBJ2-5
CDR3 DNA: TGTGCCAGCAGCCACGCCGGGACGCAAGAGACCCAGTACTTC
CDR3 protein: CASSHAGTQETQYF

D gene: TRBD1
clone size: many
V gene: TRBV9
J gene: TRBJ1-2
CDR3 DNA: TGTGCCAGCAGCGCCCCCGGGACAGGGGGCCGTCCGGGGTATGGCTACACCTTC
CDR3 protein: CASSAPGTGGRPGYGYTF

D gene: TRBD2
clone size: few
V gene: TRBV10-3
J gene: TRBJ2-5
CDR3 DNA: TGTGCCATCAGTGGGACTAGCGGAACCCAAGAGACCCAGTACTTC
CDR3 protein: CAISGTSGTQETQYF

D gene: TRBD1
clone size: many
V gene: TRBV2
J gene: TRBJ1-3
CDR3 DNA: TGTGCCAGCAGTGGAATGGCGACAGGGTCTGGAAACACCATATATTTT
CDR3 protein: CASSGMATGSGNTIYF

D gene: NA
clone size: NA
V gene: TRBV6-2/TRBV6-3
J gene: TRBJ2-3
CDR3 DNA: TGTGCCAGCACCCTGCAGGACATCTCAGATACGCAGTATTTT
CDR3 protein: CASTLQDISDTQYF

D gene: TRBD2
clone size: few
V gene: TRBV9
J gene: TRBJ2-7
CDR3 DNA: TGTGCCAGCAGCACATCCGGGACTACAAACTACGAGCAGTACTTC
CDR3 protein: CASSTSGTTNYEQYF

D gene: TRBD2
clone size: NA
V gene: TRBV2
J gene: TRBJ2-2
CDR3 DNA: TGTGCCAGCAGTGTGCCAGCGGGAGTGTTCGACACCGGGGAGCTGTTTTTT
CDR3 protein: CASSVPAGVFDTGELFF

D gene: NA
clone size: few
V gene: TRBV5-1
J gene: TRBJ1-3
CDR3 DNA: TGCGCCAGTGGGGACATCTCTGGAAACACCATATATTTT
CDR3 protein: CASGDISGNTIYF

D gene: NA
clone size: NA
V gene: TRBV5-6
J gene: TRBJ2-7
CDR3 DNA: TGTGCCAGCAGCGCGTGGGGGACTTCCTACGAGCAGTACTTC
CDR3 protein: CASSAWGTSYEQYF

D gene: NA
clone size: many
V gene: TRBV24-1
J gene: TRBJ1-1
CDR3 DNA: TGTGCCACCAGTGAGGGCCGGGCAGGCTCTGAAGCTTTCTTT
CDR3 protein: CATSEGRAGSEAFF

D gene: NA
clone size: NA
V gene: TRBV19
J gene: TRBJ1-1
CDR3 DNA: TGTGCCAGTAGTATATCATGGGGCTTAGGCGTGAACACTGAAGCTTTCTTT
CDR3 protein: CASSISWGLGVNTEAFF

D gene: NA
clone size: NA
V gene: TRBV2
J gene: TRBJ1-1
CDR3 DNA: TGTGCCAGCAGTGAACGCGGGGGCGCGGGAACTGAAGCTTTCTTT
CDR3 protein: CASSERGGAGTEAFF